This TCR beta chain was sequenced in a study of blood T cell repertoires in COVID-19. Germline V CDR1 and CDR2: SGDLS, YYNGEE. V was pared by 7 bases and J by 3 bases, with 14 bases between. The CDR3 runs to 13 residues. Profiled with immunoSEQ multiplex PCR; TCRdb holds only in-frame clones, not every one. The repertoire has some 300,000 clones, approximately 86% of them found once; the top ten carry under 15%. Sequenced input: peripheral blood. The TCR was taken from a woman aged 65 to 85 with COVID-19, enrolled during active disease. The V and J genes are TRBV9 and TRBJ2-7, with D maybe TRBD1 (6 bases). In DNA, the CDR3 is TGTGCCAGCGCACCGCTAGGGGGCTACGAGCAGTACTTC. Translation: CASAPLGGYEQYF.